This T cell receptor beta chain was retrieved from a study of blood T cell repertoires in COVID-19. Study in general: Sites in the United States, Italy and Spain provided acute and convalescent COVID-19 samples.

Per the original data handling: It was from reference gene primer amplification that nucleated cell counts were estimated. The table came from immunoSEQ multiplex PCR; TCRdb's copy has only in-frame clones and leaves some out. The V and J calls and clone size are taken from that table; D and trimming were inferred from the DNA. The sample consists of 250,000 to 350,000 clones, more than 70% of them appearing once. With 5 bases removed from V and 8 bases from J, the gap between germline ends came to 11 bases. Germline V gives CDR1 SGHTA, CDR2 FQGNSA. This CDR3 contains 12 residues. This clone has just one count.

The sequencing sample was made of peripheral blood. The V call is TRBV7-2, the J call TRBJ2-3; no clear D gene. This receptor was taken from a woman aged 45-65 years with acute or convalescent COVID-19. The CDR3 here is CASSPYTGTQYF. The DNA of the CDR3 is TGTGCCAGCAGCCCGTACACGGGTACGCAGTATTTT.